A selection of T cell receptor beta chains follows, all from one sample in a study of T cell responses to AZD1222 COVID-19 vaccine. Method: immunoSEQ multiplex PCR; TCRdb's copy keeps in-frame clones and lacks some. In the table there are roughly 140,000 clones, more than 85% of which are singletons. Source: peripheral blood, taken after recovery from COVID-19. The receptor set was obtained from an adult who had recovered from COVID-19. Each CDR3 is given without its conserved first and last residue. Fields, in order: J gene, V gene, CDR3 protein.

>TRBJ2-6|TRBV11-3
ASSLGSGANVLT
>TRBJ1-1|TRBV13
ASSARVRNTEAF
>TRBJ2-1|TRBV27
ASSFPPGQGYNEQF
>TRBJ2-7|TRBV28
ASSPGQGPYEQY
>TRBJ2-7|TRBV9
ASSPLIGRGVGEQY
>TRBJ2-7|TRBV9
ASSSQHEQY
>TRBJ1-4|TRBV7-9
ASSHTGQSNEKLF
>TRBJ1-2|TRBV7-2
ASSPTGVGGYT
>TRBJ2-1|TRBV7-9
ASSLDGGSYNEQF
>TRBJ1-6|TRBV7-2
ASSLVESGPASPLH
>TRBJ1-5|TRBV5-1
ASSLEWGSGPQH
>TRBJ2-7|TRBV7-3
ASSLWDRAYEQY
>TRBJ1-5|TRBV3-1/TRBV3-2
ASSHGSLSNQPQH
>TRBJ2-7|TRBV10-3
AISEPGTASRGEQY
>TRBJ2-3|TRBV18
ASSPGARTDTQY
>TRBJ1-1|TRBV6-1
ASSEWGGLYVAF
>TRBJ1-1|TRBV4-2
ASSQARTGGTEAF
>TRBJ1-1|TRBV5-1
ASSLSAGAFTEAF
>TRBJ1-6|TRBV11-2
ASSFRDRASPLH
>TRBJ1-1|TRBV18
ASSPGWGALNTEAF
>TRBJ2-1|TRBV27
ASSLGLAGDNEQF
>TRBJ2-2|TRBV25-1
ASSEYPVGGKRELF
>TRBJ2-7|TRBV6-5
ASRSVTREQY
>TRBJ2-4|TRBV14
ASSQGSGLLDIQY
>TRBJ1-5|TRBV7-9
ASSLGSGVNQPQH
>TRBJ1-5|TRBV3-1/TRBV3-2
ASSSTPGNQPQH
>TRBJ1-2|TRBV11-2
ASSLEGARPLYGYT
>TRBJ2-1|TRBV29-1
SVEEPGGSSTYNEQF
>TRBJ1-5|TRBV12-3/TRBV12-4
ASSFGGGQPQH
>TRBJ2-5|TRBV11-3
ASSSSGGAAKTQY
>TRBJ2-3|TRBV5-4
ASSTPGGEVSTDTQY
>TRBJ2-1|TRBV19
ASFPQGAFHRHEQF
>TRBJ1-2|TRBV27
ASSSRAGGLGYT
>TRBJ2-7|TRBV4-1
ASSQEGSYEQY
>TRBJ2-7|TRBV9
ASSVDGLSYEQY
>TRBJ1-2|TRBV29-1
SAGQGKANYGYT
>TRBJ2-1|TRBV6-5
ASCPQAGSYNEQF
>TRBJ1-2|TRBV5-4
ASSLDSLANYGYT
>TRBJ2-5|TRBV2
ATIAGTTTGTQY
>TRBJ2-3|TRBV7-3
ASSLGIDTRTDTQY
>TRBJ2-7|TRBV5-5
ASSRATSEQY
>TRBJ1-2|TRBV28
ASSLRRATGYGYT
>TRBJ1-1|TRBV28
ASSFSTVVAEAF
>TRBJ2-1|TRBV7-6
ASSSRLGSSANEQF
>TRBJ2-3|TRBV5-6
ASSLPGRGDTQY
>TRBJ2-7|TRBV28
ASTRGGQDEQY
>TRBJ2-2|TRBV7-9
ASSPIRNTGELF
>TRBJ1-1|TRBV27
ASTPGQNTEAF
>TRBJ2-1|TRBV21-1
ASSRASPGAGRANEQF